This TCR beta chain was sequenced for a study of T cells in Graves' hyperthyroidism and ophthalmopathy. General observations from the study: The majority of expanded thyroid clonotypes above 0.001 also appeared in blood.

Remarks on this clonotype: Its antigen is unknown.

The CDR3 has 16 residues. Trimming took 5 bases from V and 3 from J; bases not matched to a gene: 7. CDR1 SGHVS and CDR2 FNYEAQ come from the germline V gene. TCR beta CDR3 sequences were amplified from RNA transcripts. In the first-round RT-PCR of the TCR CDR3, the HTBI primer set was used. A single record per CDR3 protein comes from TCRdb applying MiXCR to the multiplex PCR reads. The sample lists approximately 210,000 distinct CDR3 sequences, 15% to 20% occurring once. This TCR derives from a man between 45 and 60 years old with Graves' hyperthyroidism. Sequenced: blood. The genes are TRBV7-6 and TRBJ2-5, with 12 bases aligning to TRBD2. The CDR3 DNA reads TGTGCCAGCAGCCCCCCGGCTAGCGGGGGGGAAGAGACCCAGTACTTC. Translated, it gives CASSPPASGGEETQYF.